This T cell receptor beta chain was sequenced in a study of Ad26.COV2.S vaccination and SARS-CoV-2 variants listed by TCRdb under 2021. In the study overall: Donors in the vaccine arm were drawn from COV1001, a multicentre, randomized, double-blind, placebo-controlled phase I-IIa trial testing Ad26.COV2.S in healthy adults. Dosing of Ad26.COV2.S was intramuscular, at either 5x10^10 or 1x10^11 viral particles, delivered as one shot or as two shots spaced 56 days apart. Sequencing of the TCRbeta repertoire served to evaluate the specificity and breadth of SARS-CoV-2-reactive T cell receptors following Ad26.COV2.S vaccination. The TCR-sequenced set comprised approximately 32 samples: some 20 Ad26.COV2.S vaccine recipients, 5 placebo recipients and 8 SARS-CoV-2 convalescent individuals. Trial participants were randomized into five groups of five: low-dose or high-dose Ad26.COV2.S given once or twice, or placebo on both occasions. Investigators remained blinded to trial group allocation during experiments and outcome assessment. Summary of the overall study and its limitations: It was noted by the authors that total T cell responses may have been underestimated by the TCR breadth and depth analyses. Higher spike-specific TCR breadth was observed in Ad26.COV2.S recipients than in placebo recipients (P = 0.0014). After vaccination, substantial breadth of spike-specific CD8+ and CD4+ T cell responses was reported. Comparable non-spike TCR breadth was observed between vaccine and placebo recipients, consistent with only spike being contained in the vaccine. The study was not powered to compare responses between vaccine doses or regimens.

A remark on this clone: Its binding antigen is unknown. There are no base qualities to consult, and no much larger clone falls within one base.

TCRbeta CDR3 regions were sequenced with the immunoSEQ Assay. After extraction, genomic DNA underwent amplification by bias-controlled multiplex PCR, followed by high-throughput sequencing. The published analysis was carried out like this. To quantify the absolute abundance of each unique TCRbeta CDR3 region, sequences were collapsed and filtered. T cell fraction was estimated by normalizing TCRbeta template counts to usable DNA, which was measured by amplifying reference genes present in all nucleated cells. Repertoire TCRs were annotated as SARS-CoV-2-specific when V gene, CDR3 amino acid sequence and J gene were exactly matched to a known reactive TCR set. The reference SARS-CoV-2 TCR set was derived from MIRA and filtered for enrichment in COVID-19-positive ImmuneCODE repertoires, a step that removed public or cross-reactive TCRs. Drawing on the MIRA antigens, annotated TCRs were analysed further at the level of specific ORF or position within ORF. Breadth was defined as annotated unique rearrangements over total unique productive rearrangements; depth was the summed frequency of those rearrangements. TCR breadth was compared between groups using two-sided Wilcoxon rank-sum tests. TCRdb obtained this table from immuneACCESS and retained in-frame rearrangements with V and J assigned. These tables miss some clones; where compared with another copy, unresolved V genes account for less than half of the shortfall, and the remainder is unexplained. That table supplies the V and J calls and clone size; D and trimming were determined from the DNA. Across this sample there are under 400,000 clones, with 80% to 90% seen only once. Around 3.6% of the sample lies in the top ten.

This specimen's treatment or condition label, per the study, means: 15 to 20 received Ad26.COV2.S at low or high dose, single or two shots; five or six received placebo; per-sample allocation not given. Repertoires of vaccine and placebo recipients were sequenced from samples taken on day 63 after the first injection. Cohort 1b enrolled 25 adults aged 18-55 years at a single site in Boston, USA, between 29 July and 7 August 2020. Ad26.COV2.S consisted of a replication-incompetent adenovirus type 26 vector by which a prefusion-stabilized SARS-CoV-2 spike protein from the original Wuhan strain was expressed. At the junction V is shortened by 6 bases and J by 5 bases, with 14 bases in between. CDR1 is given as MNHEY and CDR2 as SMNVEV, both from the germline V gene (reference sequence). Including the terminal cysteine and phenylalanine, the CDR3 comprises 13 residues. Solely the CDR3 DNA is kept, with 39 bases framed from the first base.

This clonotype was sampled from a person aged 18-65 years who received the Ad26.COV2.S COVID-19 vaccine or a placebo. This chain joins TRBV27 to TRBJ2-7, with the D gene not confidently named. The source was peripheral blood, collected in a trial of Ad26.COV2.S vaccine versus placebo. The nucleotide sequence reads as follows: TGTGCCAGCAGGGCAAGGATTATAGACGAGCAGTACTTC. It is translated as CASRARIIDEQYF.